A selection of T cell receptor beta chains follows, all from one sample in a study of T cells in narcolepsy. TCRdb keeps only in-frame clones here, not all; method: immunoSEQ multiplex PCR. The sample shows 20,000 to 30,000 clones, roughly 64% of them seen only once. Sequenced material: memory (CD45RA-) CD4+ T cells from blood. These receptors were obtained from a human donor in good health. Each CDR3 is given with its conserved first and last residue. The order of the fields is J gene, D gene, clone size, V gene, CDR3 length, CDR3 protein, CDR3 DNA. D genes are given only for firm matches. Not every row has a clone size; where given, it reads once, few, many or a size class.

TRBJ1-5 . . TRBV30 13 CAWTRDINQPQHF TGTGCCTGGACCCGTGACATCAACCAGCCCCAGCATTTT
TRBJ1-2 TRBD1 . TRBV5-4 13 CASANRGGGGYTF TGTGCCAGCGCTAACAGGGGCGGTGGTGGCTACACCTTC
TRBJ1-1 . . TRBV7-9 14 CASSRDGSNTEAFF TGTGCCAGCAGCCGAGACGGATCGAACACTGAAGCTTTCTTT
TRBJ1-2 TRBD1 . TRBV29-1 12 CSVEDLRTGKTF TGCAGCGTTGAAGATCTGAGGACAGGGAAAACCTTC
TRBJ2-4 . few TRBV2 15 CASSEERSAKNIQYF TGTGCCAGCAGTGAAGAAAGGTCCGCCAAAAACATTCAGTACTTC
TRBJ2-1 TRBD2 few TRBV7-2 13 CASSTGLANEQFF TGTGCCAGCAGCACCGGACTAGCCAATGAGCAGTTCTTC
TRBJ2-1 TRBD2 . TRBV5-1 13 CASVGLADNEQFF TGCGCCAGCGTTGGACTAGCGGACAATGAGCAGTTCTTC
TRBJ1-2 . . TRBV10-3 22 CAISESGDYERSQGSVNYGYTF TGTGCCATCAGTGAGTCGGGAGATTACGAGAGGTCACAGGGCTCTGTTAACTATGGCTACACCTTC
TRBJ2-1 . . TRBV28 13 CASSLQGRNEQFF TGTGCCAGCAGCCTACAGGGTAGGAATGAGCAGTTCTTC
TRBJ1-1 . . TRBV5-6 14 CASSLGAPTHEAFF TGTGCCAGCAGTCTTGGGGCACCCACCCATGAAGCTTTCTTT
TRBJ1-5 TRBD1 . TRBV11-2 15 CASSYGTGGNQPQHF TGTGCCAGCAGCTATGGGACAGGAGGAAATCAGCCCCAGCATTTT
TRBJ2-7 . . TRBV7-3 15 CASSSKIRTPYEQYF TGTGCCAGCAGCTCGAAGATAAGAACTCCCTACGAGCAGTACTTC
TRBJ1-1 . . TRBV2 14 CASTRATTNTEAFF TGTGCCAGCACTAGGGCAACCACGAACACTGAAGCTTTCTTT
TRBJ1-5 . few TRBV2 14 CASRNTGPSQPQHF TGTGCCAGCAGGAATACAGGGCCCTCTCAGCCCCAGCATTTT
TRBJ1-4 TRBD1 . TRBV19 15 CASSLVSGGDEKLFF TGTGCCAGTAGTCTTGTCTCAGGGGGCGACGAAAAACTGTTTTTT
TRBJ1-4 . . TRBV5-4 13 CASSAQGRGKLFF TGTGCCAGCAGCGCGCAAGGACGGGGAAAACTGTTTTTT
TRBJ2-7 TRBD1 few TRBV10-3 10 CATPQGAQYF TGTGCCACTCCCCAGGGGGCCCAGTACTTC
TRBJ1-5 TRBD1 . TRBV28 13 CASSLTGDQPQHF TGTGCCAGCAGTTTGACAGGGGATCAGCCCCAGCATTTT
TRBJ2-5 . . TRBV18 13 CASSPTSGETQYF TGTGCCAGCTCACCAACCTCGGGGGAGACCCAGTACTTC
TRBJ1-4 . few TRBV5-4 13 CASSSMDNEKLFF TGTGCCAGCAGCTCAATGGACAATGAAAAACTGTTTTTT
TRBJ1-1 . few TRBV11-2 14 CASSLFEGNTEAFF TGTGCCAGCAGCTTATTCGAAGGGAACACTGAAGCTTTCTTT
TRBJ1-1 . few TRBV7-9 14 CASSYGVMNTEAFF TGTGCCAGCAGCTACGGAGTCATGAACACTGAAGCTTTCTTT
TRBJ1-1 . few TRBV5-4 17 CASSLAKLQGPGTEAFF TGTGCCAGCAGCTTGGCCAAGCTCCAGGGTCCGGGCACTGAAGCTTTCTTT
TRBJ1-1 . few TRBV7-9 13 CASSLGQSPRAFF TGTGCCAGCAGCTTAGGACAGAGCCCAAGGGCTTTCTTT
TRBJ2-1 . . TRBV11-2 16 CASSKPRGGLGNEQFF TGTGCCAGCAGCAAGCCCAGGGGGGGCCTCGGTAATGAGCAGTTCTTC
TRBJ2-2 TRBD2 few TRBV4-3 15 CASSQSQRGTGELFF TGCGCCAGCAGCCAGAGTCAGCGGGGAACCGGGGAGCTGTTTTTT
TRBJ2-1 . . TRBV6-5 15 CASSYDYRQNNEQFF TGTGCCAGCAGTTACGACTACCGCCAAAACAATGAGCAGTTCTTC
TRBJ2-4 . . TRBV25-1 13 CASSENSKNIQYF TGTGCCAGCAGTGAGAACTCCAAAAACATTCAGTACTTC
TRBJ1-4 . . TRBV2 14 CASRREGGSEKLFF TGTGCCAGCAGACGCGAGGGGGGTAGTGAAAAACTGTTTTTT
TRBJ1-4 . . TRBV5-1 14 CASSLETANEKLFF TGCGCCAGCAGCTTGGAAACAGCTAATGAAAAACTGTTTTTT
TRBJ2-3 TRBD2 . TRBV30 14 CAWRRGSPFDTQYF TGTGCCTGGAGACGCGGGAGCCCCTTTGATACGCAGTATTTT
TRBJ1-5 . few TRBV2 14 CASGQGLHNQPQHF TGTGCCAGCGGGCAGGGCTTGCACAATCAGCCCCAGCATTTT
TRBJ2-7 TRBD2 . TRBV5-1 17 CASSLPGLAGGSSEQYF TGCGCCAGCAGCTTGCCGGGACTAGCGGGAGGGTCTAGCGAGCAGTACTTC
TRBJ2-2 . few TRBV2 13 CASSEAGTGELFF TGTGCCAGCAGTGAGGCGGGTACCGGGGAGCTGTTTTTT
TRBJ2-7 TRBD1 few TRBV7-8 17 CASSIGRQGYKAYEQYF TGTGCCAGCAGCATAGGTCGACAGGGGTATAAGGCCTACGAGCAGTACTTC
TRBJ2-3 TRBD2 once TRBV5-1 16 CASSLTTSGSADTQYF TGCGCCAGCAGCTTGACGACTAGCGGGAGTGCAGATACGCAGTATTTT
TRBJ1-2 TRBD1 . TRBV6-6 12 CASWDRAYGYTF TGTGCCAGCTGGGACAGGGCCTATGGCTACACCTTC
TRBJ2-7 . . TRBV2 14 CASRPGTLSYEQYF TGTGCCAGCAGGCCCGGGACACTTAGTTACGAGCAGTACTTC
TRBJ1-2 . . TRBV10-3 14 CAISEQGTSYGYTF TGTGCCATCAGTGAGCAGGGGACCAGTTATGGCTACACCTTC
TRBJ1-1 . few TRBV5-6 12 CASSLLLTEAFF TGTGCCAGCAGCTTGCTTCTTACTGAAGCTTTCTTT
TRBJ1-4 . . TRBV2 15 CASRLGGLYNEKLFF TGTGCCAGCAGATTAGGAGGACTTTATAATGAAAAACTGTTTTTT
TRBJ2-7 . . TRBV4-2 15 CASSQDYSPSYEQYF TGTGCCAGCAGCCAAGACTACTCCCCGTCCTACGAGCAGTACTTC
TRBJ2-7 . . TRBV5-1 17 CASSLGGRGPISYEQYF TGCGCCAGCAGCTTGGGTGGGCGCGGGCCAATCTCCTACGAGCAGTACTTC
TRBJ1-1 TRBD1 . TRBV30 12 CAWSAQTGTAFF TGTGCCTGGAGTGCCCAGACAGGGACAGCTTTCTTT
TRBJ1-2 . . TRBV28 12 CASSPPFYGYTF TGTGCCAGCAGTCCCCCCTTCTATGGCTACACCTTC
TRBJ2-1 . few TRBV5-4 15 CASRSMQGGVNEQFF TGTGCCAGCAGATCCATGCAAGGGGGGGTGAATGAGCAGTTCTTC
TRBJ2-5 . . TRBV27 12 CASGWTEETQYF TGTGCCAGCGGGTGGACAGAAGAGACCCAGTACTTC
TRBJ2-7 . few TRBV2 13 CASTPGFGREQYF TGTGCCAGCACCCCGGGGTTCGGTAGAGAGCAGTACTTC
TRBJ1-5 . . TRBV2 21 CASSADQGSSGRWWSNQPQHF TGTGCCAGCAGTGCGGACCAGGGGTCGTCAGGGAGGTGGTGGAGCAATCAGCCCCAGCATTTT
TRBJ2-6 . few TRBV2 15 CASSARGAGANVLTF TGTGCCAGCAGTGCCCGGGGAGCGGGGGCCAACGTCCTGACTTTC
TRBJ1-1 TRBD1 . TRBV29-1 14 CSVHPGQGNTEAFF TGCAGCGTACATCCGGGACAGGGGAACACTGAAGCTTTCTTT
TRBJ1-2 . . TRBV7-9 14 CASSRVDRLGGYTF TGTGCCAGCAGCCGGGTAGACAGGCTGGGTGGCTACACCTTC
TRBJ1-5 TRBD1 . TRBV4-1 17 CASSQDFAQGIGQPQHF TGCGCCAGCAGCCAAGATTTCGCACAGGGGATCGGTCAGCCCCAGCATTTT
TRBJ2-1 . . TRBV7-9 13 CASSLSGVHEQFF TGTGCCAGCAGCTTGAGTGGGGTCCATGAGCAGTTCTTC